The clone carrying this TCR beta chain was recorded once. This record belongs to a study of control samples from healthy donors and cancer patients. CDR1 is SGHDN, CDR2 FVKESK, per germline. V trimming: 6 bases; J trimming: 0 bases; junction bases outside the gene matches: 8. The CDR3 is made up of 16 amino acids. The data were produced by immunoSEQ multiplex PCR, yet TCRdb's version contains in-frame clones alone and is incomplete. The data show approximately 52,000 clones, approximately 86% seen once. The sequence derives from a man in his forties or fifties in good health. J is TRBJ2-1 and V is TRBV14; 7 bases map to TRBD2. Sequencing was done on a sample of blood. The CDR3 reads CASSLTSESSYNEQFF. The CDR3 region has the DNA TGTGCCAGCAGTCTTACTAGCGAGAGCTCCTACAATGAGCAGTTCTTC. The whole variable domain, filled in from reference TRBV14 and TRBJ2-1, reads EAGVTQFPSHSVIEKGQTVTLRCDPISGHDNLYWYRRVMGKEIKFLLHFVKESKQDESGMPNNRFLAERTGGTYSTLKVQPAELEDSGVYFCASSLTSESSYNEQFFGPGTRLTVL.